This TCR beta chain was sequenced in a study of Graves' ophthalmopathy and Graves' hyperthyroidism. Study-wide context: Peripheral blood sampling occurred at initial diagnosis, before any treatment. General observations from the study: Sensitivity of approximately 70% and specificity of about 72% were achieved by the model that predicted ophthalmopathy progression.

This clonotype was found a few times. Its antigen is still unknown. An end of the junction differs from the germline gene, which may be a read error. PBMCs originated in around 11 ml of fresh peripheral blood. RNA transcripts were the source from which TCR beta CDR3 regions were amplified. Second-round multiplex PCR followed a first-round RT-PCR using HTBI primers. TCRdb itself ran the multiplex PCR reads through MiXCR, one entry per CDR3 protein. This sample has about 480,000 distinct CDR3 sequences, with around 15% found just once. Per germline, CDR1 SGHTA and CDR2 FQGNSA. The CDR3 is 15 residues long.

The sequence was collected from a woman in her twenties or thirties with Graves' ophthalmopathy. Sequencing was carried out using blood. This sequence joins TRBV7-2 and TRBJ2-5; D not resolved. The CDR3 DNA follows: TGTGCCAGCAGCCTTGAGGCTAGTAGACAAGAGACCCAGTGCTTC. Translated: CASSLEASRQETQCF.